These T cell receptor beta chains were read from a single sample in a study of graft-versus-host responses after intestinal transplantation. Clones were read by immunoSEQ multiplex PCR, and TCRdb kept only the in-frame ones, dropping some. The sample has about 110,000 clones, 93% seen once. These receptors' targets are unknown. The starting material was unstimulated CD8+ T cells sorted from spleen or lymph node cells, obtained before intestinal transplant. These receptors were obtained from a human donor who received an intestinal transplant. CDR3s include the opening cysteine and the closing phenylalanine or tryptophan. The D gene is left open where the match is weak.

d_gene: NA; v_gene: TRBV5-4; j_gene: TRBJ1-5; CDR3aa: CASSQDLSNQPQHF; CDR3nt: TGTGCCAGCAGTCAAGATCTAAGTAATCAGCCCCAGCATTTT
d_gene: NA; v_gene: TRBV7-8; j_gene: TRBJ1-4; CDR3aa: CASSVSTAVNEKLFF; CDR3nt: TGTGCCAGCAGCGTCTCGACGGCAGTTAATGAAAAACTGTTTTTT
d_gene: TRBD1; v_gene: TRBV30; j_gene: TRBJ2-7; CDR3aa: CAWRGDRGYEQYF; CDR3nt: TGTGCCTGGAGGGGGGACAGGGGCTACGAGCAGTACTTC
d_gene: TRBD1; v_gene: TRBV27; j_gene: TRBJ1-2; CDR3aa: CASFSGTGPEDGYTF; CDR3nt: TGTGCCAGCTTTTCGGGGACAGGGCCCGAGGATGGCTACACCTTC
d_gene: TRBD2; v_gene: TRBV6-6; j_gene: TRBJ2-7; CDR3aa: CASGLSREDEQYF; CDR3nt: TGTGCCAGCGGGCTGTCGCGGGAGGACGAGCAGTACTTC
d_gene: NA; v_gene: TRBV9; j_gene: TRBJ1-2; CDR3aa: CASKGPVGPPDGYTF; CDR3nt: TGTGCCAGCAAAGGCCCCGTGGGACCGCCTGATGGCTACACCTTC
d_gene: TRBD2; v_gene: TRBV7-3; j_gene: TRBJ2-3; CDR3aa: CASSLATGGADTQYF; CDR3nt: TGTGCCAGCAGCTTAGCTACGGGAGGGGCAGATACGCAGTATTTT
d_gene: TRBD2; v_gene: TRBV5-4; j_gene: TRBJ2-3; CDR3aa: CASRGTRRDTQYF; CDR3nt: TGTGCCAGCCGGGGGACTAGGAGAGATACGCAGTATTTT
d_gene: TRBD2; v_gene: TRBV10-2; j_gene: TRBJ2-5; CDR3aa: CASSEGTSAPQETQYF; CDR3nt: TGCGCCAGCAGTGAGGGGACTAGCGCTCCACAAGAGACCCAGTACTTC
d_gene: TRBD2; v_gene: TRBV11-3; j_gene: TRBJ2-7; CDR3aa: CASSLDSLAGGLREQYF; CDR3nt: TGTGCCAGCAGCTTAGACTCCCTAGCGGGAGGACTACGGGAGCAGTACTTC
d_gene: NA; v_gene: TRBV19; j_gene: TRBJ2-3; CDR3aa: CASRWTVTDTQYF; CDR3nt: TGTGCCAGTAGGTGGACGGTCACAGATACGCAGTATTTT
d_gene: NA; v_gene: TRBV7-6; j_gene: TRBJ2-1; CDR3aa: CASSLFRSDEQFF; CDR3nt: TGTGCCAGCAGCTTATTTCGGTCGGATGAGCAGTTCTTC
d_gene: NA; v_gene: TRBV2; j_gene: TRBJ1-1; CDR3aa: CASSEGTVVYTEAFF; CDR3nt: TGTGCCAGCAGTGAAGGGACAGTAGTGTACACTGAAGCTTTCTTT
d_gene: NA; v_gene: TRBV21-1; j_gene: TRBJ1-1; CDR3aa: CASSPGQGRTEAFF; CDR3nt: TGTGCCAGCAGCCCGGGACAGGGGAGGACTGAAGCTTTCTTT
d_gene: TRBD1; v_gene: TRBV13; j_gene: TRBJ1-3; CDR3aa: CASSSIGDRGNTIYF; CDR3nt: TGTGCCAGCAGCTCCATAGGGGACAGGGGAAACACCATATATTTT
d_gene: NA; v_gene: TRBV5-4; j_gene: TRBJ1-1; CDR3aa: CASSSTGSSEAFF; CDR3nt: TGTGCCAGCAGCTCGACAGGCTCCTCCGAAGCTTTCTTT
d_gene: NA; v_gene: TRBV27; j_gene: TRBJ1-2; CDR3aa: CASSSILTARNGYTF; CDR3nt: TGTGCCAGCAGTAGCATCCTGACAGCGCGAAATGGCTACACCTTC